Below are 9 T cell receptor beta chains sequenced from a single sample in a study of T cell responses to AZD1222 COVID-19 vaccine. Some clones are missing from TCRdb's copy, which holds only in-frame ones; the method was immunoSEQ multiplex PCR. The sample holds 150,000 to 200,000 clones, just over 90% seen once. The material was peripheral blood, obtained on day 0 of AZD1222 vaccination. Source of these receptors: an adult in good health.

This clone was seen once. The rearrangement links TRBV4-2 to TRBJ2-1, with 7 bases matching TRBD2. CDR1 is LGHNA, CDR2 YNFKEQ, per germline. J lost 4 bases, V lost 7 bases, and 13 bases had no gene match. The CDR3 is 16 amino acids. Here the CDR3 reads CASTPKDAGAYNEQFF. The CDR3 DNA follows: TGTGCCAGCACCCCGAAAGATGCGGGAGCGTACAATGAGCAGTTCTTC.

The chain joins TRBV6-5 to TRBJ1-5, with D perhaps TRBD1 (6 bases). The germline V and J ends were trimmed by 6 bases and 15 bases, with 21 bases remaining between them. The CDR3 spans 13 residues. Germline V lookup: CDR1 MNHEY, CDR2 SVGAGI. Here the CDR3 DNA reads TGTGCCAGCAGGGACAGAACTATTAGACGAGCGCATTTT. Protein product: CASRDRTIRRAHF.

The chain carries TRBV24-1 and TRBJ2-3; D possibly uses TRBD1 or TRBD2 (5 bases each). V shed 2 bases and J shed 0 bases, with 23 bases lying between them. The length of the CDR3 is 20 residues. Per the germline V gene, CDR1 is KGHDR and CDR2 is SFDVKD. This chain's CDR3 is CATSDSPGTGSISSTDTQYF. The CDR3 DNA sequence: TGTGCCACCAGTGATTCCCCCGGGACGGGTAGCATCTCTAGCACAGATACGCAGTATTTT.

This chain uses TRBV4-1 with TRBJ1-2; D not resolved. CDR3 length equals 19 residues. Germline lookup yields CDR1 MGHRA and CDR2 YSYEKL. V was clipped by 0 bases and J by 2 bases, with 22 bases between them. The chain's CDR3 is CASSQEEGLHRTENYGYTF. In nucleotides, the CDR3 is TGCGCCAGCAGCCAAGAGGAGGGCCTACACCGAACAGAAAACTATGGCTACACCTTC.

This chain connects TRBV25-1 to TRBJ1-6; 8 nucleotides match TRBD1. Trimming took 5 bases from V and 7 from J; bases not matched to a gene: 4. This CDR3 region has 14 residues. The germline CDR1 and CDR2 sequences are MGHDK and SYGVNS. The CDR3 nucleotides read TGTGCCAGCAGTTACAGGACAGGGAATTCACCCCTCCACTTT. Translating gives CASSYRTGNSPLHF.

The gene calls are TRBV7-9 and TRBJ1-1; tentative D call: TRBD1 (5 bases). The CDR3 spans 14 residues. Trimming cost V 1 base and J 3 bases, with 9 bases left between them. The germline gives CDR1 SEHNR, CDR2 FQNEAQ (reference sequence). The CDR3 sequence is CASSLEGVYTEAFF. The DNA for the CDR3 is TGTGCCAGCAGCTTAGAAGGGGTGTACACTGAAGCTTTCTTT.

The V and J genes are TRBV6-6 and TRBJ2-7; D gene ambiguous. CDR3 length: 13 amino acids. Per the germline V gene, CDR1 is MNHNY and CDR2 is SVGAGI (reference sequence). Trimming removed 4 bases from V and 1 base from J, with 8 bases in between. This CDR3 reads CASSSESSYEQYF. For the CDR3, the DNA is TGTGCCAGCAGTTCCGAGTCTTCCTACGAGCAGTACTTC.

This chain joins TRBV29-1 and TRBJ2-7; a weak D match, TRBD1 (6 bases). In germline, CDR1 is SQVTM, CDR2 ANQGSEA. V was cut by 6 bases and J by 3 bases, with 15 bases left in between. This CDR3 has 13 amino acids. The chain's CDR3 is CSVVPGQSYEQYF. CDR3 DNA: TGCAGCGTGGTTCCAGGACAGAGCTACGAGCAGTACTTC.

The genes are TRBV18 and TRBJ2-2; D unresolved. In germline, CDR1 is KGHSH, CDR2 LQKENI. The CDR3 is 13 amino acids. Trimming took off 3 bases at V and 7 bases at J, with 9 bases between the two ends. The CDR3 nucleotides are TGTGCCAGCTCACCTGAGGAGATCGGGGAGCTGTTTTTT. It yields the protein CASSPEEIGELFF.